What follows are 24 T cell receptor beta chains derived from one specimen sequenced in a study of TET2 disruption in CD19-targeted CAR T cells. These receptors are not linked to any known antigen. Treatment in this sample: autologous CTL019 cells: CD19 CAR with 4-1BB and CD3 zeta domains. Here immunoSEQ multiplex PCR was the method, and the copy in TCRdb shows in-frame clones only, minus some. The sample has under 30,000 clones; the top ten hold 1.9%. This material consisted of CD8- CAR+ T cells sorted from cultured blood T cells, taken for CD19 CAR T cell therapy. Noted subset: CD8-negative CAR-positive T cells from the infusion product. Receptor source: a man aged 65 to 79 with chronic lymphocytic leukemia.

Of note for this clone: The read halts 3 residues ahead of the CDR3 end, with the missing end drawn from the germline J gene. This chain joins TRBV3-1 (or the pseudogene TRBV3-2) and TRBJ1-2; 10 bases are shared with TRBD1. The CDR3 totals 16 residues. The germline CDR1 and CDR2 sequences are LGHDT and YNNKEL (reference sequence). The DNA read from the CDR3 is TGTGCCAGCAGCCCTCCCGGCCACGGGACAGGGGACGGC. This sequence encodes CASSPPGHGTGDG. From start to end, the CDR3 is CASSPPGHGTGDGYTF.

A note on this clone: The read falls 3 residues short of the CDR3 end, and the missing part is taken from the germline J gene. The sample holds other DNA sequences that translate to the same CDR3. The chain has TRBV2 and TRBJ1-3; TRBD1 aligns across 7 bases. Trimming took 7 bases from V and 2 from J; bases not matched to a gene: 2. The germline CDR1 and CDR2 sequences are SNHLY and FYNNEI. CDR3 length equals 13 residues. The DNA read from the CDR3 is TGTGCCAGCAACAGGGGTCCTGGAAACACC. It specifies CASNRGPGNT. The whole CDR3 region reads CASNRGPGNTIYF.

Comment on this clone: Read data end 3 residues before the CDR3 end; the end is taken from the germline J gene. The chain is built from TRBV19 and TRBJ1-1; 11 positions match TRBD1. Unmatched junction bases numbered 8, after V lost 4 bases and J lost 1 base. From germline, CDR1 is LNHDA and CDR2 SQIVND (reference sequence). This CDR3 comprises 17 residues. The part of the CDR3 DNA that was read is TGTGCCAGTAGTAGCCGGACAGGGGGCAAAGGGAACACTGAA. Translation gives CASSSRTGGKGNTE. The entire CDR3 reads CASSSRTGGKGNTEAFF.

Regarding this clone: Coverage ceases 3 residues before the CDR3 finishes, and the germline J gene fills in the end. The chain is built from TRBV11-1 and TRBJ1-2; 7 positions match TRBD1. The V gene's germline CDR1 is SGHAT and CDR2 FQDESV (reference sequence). This CDR3 comprises 14 residues. CDR3 bases read: TGTGCCAGCAGCCGACAGGGTCCTTCCTACGAC. It encodes CASSRQGPSYD. The whole CDR3 region reads CASSRQGPSYDYTF.

Regarding this clone: Read coverage stops 3 residues before the CDR3 terminus; the germline J gene supplies the remainder. This chain uses TRBV11-2 with TRBJ2-2; TRBD2 agrees at 7 bases. The CDR3 runs 14 residues. V shed 7 bases, J shed 2 bases, and the junction held 4 bases outside the gene matches. The germline CDR1 and CDR2 sequences are SGHAT and FQNNGV. CDR3 amino acids: CASMGLTNTGELFF. CDR3 DNA, as far as it was read: TGTGCCAGCATGGGACTAACAAACACCGGGGAG.

Details on this clone: The observed sequence ends 3 residues before the CDR3 terminus, with the missing tail filled in from the germline J gene. The chain recombines TRBV9 with TRBJ2-1, with 11 bases aligning to TRBD1. V gave up 4 bases and J gave up 8 bases; unmatched junction bases: 8. This CDR3 comprises 15 residues. CDR1 is SGDLS, CDR2 YYNGEE, per germline. CDR3 bases read: TGTGCCAGCAGCCTTGGACAGGGGGCGCACGATGAG. It specifies CASSLGQGAHDE. Given in full, the CDR3 is CASSLGQGAHDEQFF.

Notes on this clone: The read is 3 residues too short to cover the CDR3 end, so that end is filled in from the germline J gene. This rearrangement joins TRBV7-8 to TRBJ2-1; D is possibly TRBD2 (6 bases). This CDR3 has 18 residues. V was shortened by 5 bases and J by 4 bases, with 24 bases between the two germline ends. Germline lookup yields CDR1 SGHVS and CDR2 FQNEAQ. The sequenced part of the CDR3 DNA is TGTGCCAGCAGCCCAAGGGAGGTTTGGAGGGGCCCATACAATGAG. As protein: CASSPREVWRGPYNE. The CDR3 in full is CASSPREVWRGPYNEQFF.

A note on this clone: Read data end 3 residues before the CDR3 end; the end is taken from the germline J gene. The V and J genes are TRBV5-8 and TRBJ1-5; D gene unclear. Germline V gives CDR1 SGHTS, CDR2 YDEGEE. The CDR3 covers 15 residues. The ends were cut back, 0 bases at V and 0 bases at J, with 7 bases in the middle. Partial CDR3 DNA: TGTGCCAGCAGCTTGGCAGGATCTAGCAATCAGCCC. Residues: CASSLAGSSNQP. The entire CDR3 reads CASSLAGSSNQPQHF.

In regard to this clone: The read finishes 3 residues shy of the CDR3 end, and the germline J gene is used to complete it. The genes are TRBV5-1 and TRBJ1-4; D might be TRBD1 (5 bases). With 3 bases removed from V and 8 bases from J, the gap between germline ends came to 17 bases. The CDR3 has 15 residues. The germline V gene encodes CDR1 SGHRS and CDR2 YFSETQ. The CDR3 bases that were read are TGCGCCAGCAGCTCGATCGACAGTAGTGGCGAAAAA. Amino acid sequence: CASSSIDSSGEK. The full CDR3 is CASSSIDSSGEKLFF.

Comment on this clone: The sequenced fragment ends 3 residues before the CDR3 boundary, so the rest is inferred from the germline J gene. V usage is TRBV19 and J usage is TRBJ1-1; 8 bases are a match to TRBD1. This CDR3 is 14 amino acids long. The V segment lost 2 bases and the J segment 3 bases; nucleotides outside the gene matches: 2. The germline V gene encodes CDR1 LNHDA and CDR2 SQIVND (reference sequence). The sequenced CDR3 bases are TGTGCCAGTAGTATAATGGACAGGGACACTGAA. Translating it yields CASSIMDRDTE. Given in full, the CDR3 is CASSIMDRDTEAFF.

Comments on this clone: The read terminates 3 residues before the CDR3 end, so the remaining end is supplied by the germline J gene. This chain uses TRBV28 with TRBJ1-2; D is perhaps TRBD1 (6 bases). The V gene lost 3 bases and the J gene lost 7 bases, with 15 bases spanning the gap. CDR1 and CDR2 from the germline V gene are MDHEN and SYDVKM. This CDR3 has 14 residues. CDR3 loop: CASSLGAKWGGYTF. The covered CDR3 bases are TGTGCCAGCAGTTTGGGGGCTAAGTGGGGTGGC.

A note on this clone: The sequence runs out 3 residues before the end of the CDR3; the remainder is reconstructed from the germline J gene. Other DNA sequences from this sample encode an identical CDR3 as well. The rearrangement links TRBV18 to TRBJ1-2; maybe TRBD1 (6 bases). Germline lookup yields CDR1 KGHSH and CDR2 LQKENI. There are 14 residues in the CDR3. V lost 1 base to trimming and J lost 3 bases, with 9 bases between them. The part of the CDR3 DNA that was read is TGTGCCAGCTCACCACGATCAGGGGACTATGGC. Encoded protein: CASSPRSGDYG. From start to end, the CDR3 is CASSPRSGDYGYTF.

Worth noting for this clone: The read falls 3 residues short of the CDR3 end, and the missing part is taken from the germline J gene. The genes are TRBV19 and TRBJ1-2; D remains ambiguous. CDR1 and CDR2 (germline): LNHDA, SQIVND (reference sequence). This CDR3 contains 12 residues. CDR3: CASSEQNNDYTF. CDR3 DNA (partial): TGTGCCAGTAGTGAACAGAACAATGAC. The full variable domain, rest sourced from reference TRBV19 and TRBJ1-2, is DGGITQSPKYLFRKEGQNVTLSCEQNLNHDAMYWYRQDPGQGLRLIYYSQIVNDFQKGDIAEGYSVSREKKESFPLTVTSAQKNPTAFYLCASSEQNNDYTFGSGTRLTVV.

Details on this clone: The read ends 3 residues early relative to the CDR3; the germline J gene fills the gap. V usage is TRBV18 and J usage is TRBJ2-4, with D possibly matching TRBD1 (6 bases). Germline CDR1 reads KGHSH; CDR2 reads LQKENI. This CDR3 region has 14 residues. The CDR3 region is CASSRAGANYGQYF. The DNA read from the CDR3 is TGTGCCAGCTCACGGGCAGGGGCTAACTATGGT.

Comments on this clone: The CDR3 end falls 3 residues outside the read, so it is completed with the germline J gene. The chain uses TRBV9 and TRBJ2-3; tentative D call: TRBD1 (6 bases). This CDR3 has 15 amino acids. Germline V lookup: CDR1 SGDLS, CDR2 YYNGEE. V was shortened by 0 bases and J by 3 bases, with 11 bases between the two germline ends. The CDR3 protein is CASSVEQGRTDTQYF. The part of the CDR3 DNA that was read is TGTGCCAGCAGCGTAGAACAGGGTCGAACAGATACG.

About this clone: Read sequence stops 3 residues before the CDR3 end, and the germline J gene provides the missing end. The rearrangement joins TRBV19 to TRBJ2-4; 9 bases align to TRBD1. In germline, CDR1 is LNHDA, CDR2 SQIVND (reference sequence). CDR3 length: 14 residues. The sequenced CDR3 bases are TGTGCCAGTGCACAGGGGGCCTTAGAAGAGACT. This sequence encodes CASAQGALEET. The full CDR3 is CASAQGALEETQYF.

Note on this clone: The read terminates 3 residues before the CDR3 end, so the remaining end is supplied by the germline J gene. This sample also contains other DNA sequences that code for the same CDR3. The chain carries TRBV7-2 and TRBJ1-3; D perhaps matches TRBD1 (5 bases). The CDR3 is made up of 15 amino acids. Germline CDR1 reads SGHTA; CDR2 reads FQGNSA. Trimming removed 2 bases from V and 0 bases from J, with 8 bases in between. The CDR3 bases that were read are TGTGCCAGCAGCTTATTGAGGGGCTCTGGAAACACC. It yields the protein CASSLLRGSGNT. In full, the CDR3 reads CASSLLRGSGNTIYF.

As concerns this clone: Read data end 3 residues before the CDR3 end; the end is taken from the germline J gene. This chain joins TRBV12-5 and TRBJ1-2; D remains unclear. The CDR3 covers 11 residues. The germline V gene encodes CDR1 LGHNT and CDR2 FRNRAP. The CDR3 DNA, read in part, is TGTGCTAGTGCCCCTACAGATACC. This encodes CASAPTDT. The whole CDR3 protein reads CASAPTDTYTF.

A remark on this clone: One end of the junction fails to match germline, which may point to a read error. Read sequence stops 3 residues before the CDR3 end, and the germline J gene provides the missing end. The genes are TRBV11-2 and TRBJ2-4, with 8 bases lining up with TRBD2. There are 14 residues in the CDR3. CDR1 is SGHAT and CDR2 is FQNNGV in the germline V gene. The CDR3 DNA, read in part, is TGTGCTAGCAGCCCAGCCGGAGCGGGAGATACT. It translates to CASSPAGAGDT. The complete CDR3 protein is CASSPAGAGDTQYF.

Comment on this clone: The DNA ends 3 residues before the CDR3 does, and the rest of the CDR3 is filled in from the germline J gene. J is TRBJ1-3 and V is TRBV4-2; the match to TRBD1 covers 7 bases. V dropped 4 bases and J dropped 0; count of bases not matched to a gene: 12. CDR3 length: 18 residues. The germline V gene has CDR1 LGHNA and CDR2 YNFKEQ. The CDR3 reads CASSPGLQGQGSGNTIYF. Incomplete CDR3 DNA: TGTGCCAGCAGCCCCGGGTTACAGGGGCAGGGCTCTGGAAACACC.

On this clone: Read sequence stops 3 residues before the CDR3 end, and the germline J gene provides the missing end. This chain uses TRBV24-1 with TRBJ2-2, with a possible D match to TRBD2 (6 bases). CDR1 and CDR2 (germline): KGHDR, SFDVKD. V dropped 4 bases and J dropped 7 bases, with 12 bases sitting between them. The CDR3 length is 14 residues. CDR3 loop: CATSEGGRNGELFF. The part of the CDR3 DNA that was read is TGTGCCACCAGTGAGGGGGGACGGAACGGGGAG.

Incomplete CDR3 DNA: TGTGCCAGCAGCTCGCACCGGACAGGACCCACAGATACG. It translates to CASSSHRTGPTDT. In full, the CDR3 reads CASSSHRTGPTDTQYF. The chain joins TRBV7-8 to TRBJ2-3, with 7 nucleotides matching TRBD1. The CDR3 end lies 3 residues beyond the end of the read and is filled in from the germline J gene. CDR3 length: 16 amino acids. V lost 4 bases and J lost 2; bases outside the gene matches: 9. Per the germline V gene, CDR1 is SGHVS and CDR2 is FQNEAQ.

As concerns this clone: The read is 3 residues too short to cover the CDR3 end, so that end is filled in from the germline J gene. The J gene is TRBJ2-7, the V gene TRBV6-2 or TRBV6-3, with D tentatively TRBD1 (6 bases). This CDR3 has 16 amino acids. Trimming left V 1 base short and J 2 bases short, with 15 bases between. Germline values: CDR1 MNHEY, CDR2 SVGEGT. CDR3 DNA (partial): TGTGCCAGCAGTTACTTCGCCGGGACAAGTACCTACGAG. It encodes CASSYFAGTSTYE. Given in full, the CDR3 is CASSYFAGTSTYEQYF.

As to this clone: The read terminates 3 residues before the CDR3 end, so the remaining end is supplied by the germline J gene. The identical CDR3 is also encoded by other nucleotide sequences in the sample. V gene TRBV19 combines with J gene TRBJ1-2; maybe TRBD1 (6 bases). The V gene's germline CDR1 is LNHDA and CDR2 SQIVND (reference sequence). There are 17 residues in the CDR3. V was cut by 5 bases and J by 2 bases, with 21 bases left in between. CDR3 loop: CASSLQGPSEINYGYTF. The covered CDR3 bases are TGTGCCAGTAGTCTCCAGGGGCCCTCAGAGATAAACTATGGC.